Listed below are T cell receptor beta chains from one sample, sequenced in a study of human T cells and chemical hapten exposure. TCRdb called the RACE reads again in MiXCR, with one record for every CDR3 protein. This table holds tens of thousands of distinct CDR3 sequences, about 15% found once. Sequenced material: whole blood, taken in connection with sensitization to the hapten diphenylcyclopropenone (DPC). The receptors derive from a woman in her forties or fifties with alopecia areata. Some clones in this sample may be carry-over from other donors' samples. Each CDR3 is given with its conserved first and last residue. The D gene is left open where the match is weak. Not every row has a clone size; where given, it reads once, few, many or a size class.

abundance,v_gene,j_gene,d_gene,CDR3nt,CDR3aa
few,TRBV7-8,TRBJ2-3,TRBD2,TGTGCCAGCAGCTTACTAGCGGATACTAGCACAGATACGCAGTATTTT,CASSLLADTSTDTQYF
few,TRBV20-1,TRBJ1-6,.,TGCAGTGCTAGAGGGCCGGTAGGGCCTGCACCCCTCCACTTT,CSARGPVGPAPLHF
few,TRBV5-5,TRBJ1-1,.,TGTGCCAGCAGCTTCGGGACGGGCACTGAAGCTTTCTTT,CASSFGTGTEAFF
few,TRBV28,TRBJ2-7,.,TGTGCCAGCAGTTCGGGGGTCCACGAGCAGTACTTC,CASSSGVHEQYF
many,TRBV2,TRBJ2-3,.,TGTGCCAGCAGTTCCACCACAGATACGCAGTATTTT,CASSSTTDTQYF
.,TRBV6-5,TRBJ2-5,.,TGTGCCAGCAGTTCCTCTGGCTTCTTCGAGGAGACCCAGTACTTC,CASSSSGFFEETQYF
.,TRBV5-4,TRBJ1-1,TRBD1,TGTGCCAGCAGTCTTACAGGGGACGCGAACACTGAAGCTTTCTTT,CASSLTGDANTEAFF
.,TRBV3-1,TRBJ2-7,.,TGTGCCAGCAGCCAAGCGCCAGGGAGCTCCTACGAGCAGTACTTC,CASSQAPGSSYEQYF
.,TRBV6-5,TRBJ2-1,TRBD1,TGTGCCAGCAGTTACTCGAGGGGGCTTGGCAATGAGCAGTTCTTC,CASSYSRGLGNEQFF
.,TRBV18,TRBJ1-5,TRBD1,TGTGCCAGCTCATCAGGACAGGGCCCCAATCAGCCCCAGCATTTT,CASSSGQGPNQPQHF
.,TRBV12-3/TRBV12-4,TRBJ2-5,.,TGTGCCAGCAGTGCCACCGTCAGGGGGGAGGCCCAGTACTTC,CASSATVRGEAQYF
many,TRBV20-1,TRBJ2-3,.,TGCAGTGCTAGAGATGGGACAGCGGGATCTGATACGCAGTATTTT,CSARDGTAGSDTQYF
many,TRBV20-1,TRBJ1-5,TRBD1,TGCAGTGCTAGAGATTTCAGACAGGGAGGTCAGCCCCAGCATTTT,CSARDFRQGGQPQHF
few,TRBV9,TRBJ2-1,TRBD1,TGTGCCAGCAGCGTTTTCGGACAGGGGTGGTTTGATGAGCAGTTCTTC,CASSVFGQGWFDEQFF
.,TRBV25-1,TRBJ2-5,.,TGTGCCAGCAGCCCCTTCAGCGGCGGGGAGACCCAGTACTTC,CASSPFSGGETQYF
few,TRBV5-1,TRBJ2-5,.,TGCGCCAGCAGCTATGGCCAATACAGTCAAGAGACCCAGTACTTC,CASSYGQYSQETQYF
.,TRBV20-1,TRBJ2-2,TRBD2,TGCAGTGCTAGGGCGGGACTAGCGGGAGTCACCGGGGAGCTGTTTTTT,CSARAGLAGVTGELFF
few,TRBV27,TRBJ2-5,.,TGTGCCAGCAGTTTAGGTGGAAGAGGGGTACAGACCCAGTACTTC,CASSLGGRGVQTQYF
.,TRBV28,TRBJ2-3,.,TGTGCCAGCAGTTTACGGCAGTCAGATACGCAGTATTTT,CASSLRQSDTQYF
few,TRBV5-1,TRBJ2-1,.,TGCGCCAGCAGCCCCCTTGGGGGAGCCGGTGATGAGCAGTTCTTC,CASSPLGGAGDEQFF
few,TRBV12-3/TRBV12-4,TRBJ2-1,TRBD1,TGTGCCAGCAGGCCGCCCCAGGGGGCCTACAATGAGCAGTTCTTC,CASRPPQGAYNEQFF